This paragraph reports one T cell receptor beta chain. Its cognate antigen is unknown. The sample comes from a study of T-cell memory formation after mild COVID-19. The study, taken as a whole, reports: CM and EM subsets held most contracting CD4+ clones; EMRA held CD8+ ones.

The J segment lost 0 bases and the V segment lost 0 bases, leaving 5 bases of the junction unmatched. Germline V CDR1 and CDR2: SGHRS, YFSETQ. The CDR3 sequence is 17 residues long. Sample barcodes and UMIs were carried by the TCR alpha and TCR beta cDNA libraries that 5'RACE generated with constant-segment primers. TCRdb ran MiXCR on the 5' RACE reads and lists one entry per CDR3 protein. The table has 430,000 or so distinct CDR3 sequences, approximately 23% seen once. The source material was PBMCs or a T cell subset sorted from them (not recorded which). This clonotype was sampled from an adult woman who had mild COVID-19 (a few samples of this study predate the infection). Cell type and time point are not known. This chain joins TRBV5-1 and TRBJ2-2, with 7 bases lining up with TRBD2. The CDR3: CASSLASSGANTGELFF. CDR3 nucleotide sequence: TGCGCCAGCAGCTTGGCGTCTAGCGGCGCGAACACCGGGGAGCTGTTTTTT.